This T cell receptor (beta chain) was sequenced during a study of blood T cell repertoires in COVID-19. As for the study in general: Sites in the United States, Italy and Spain provided acute and convalescent COVID-19 samples. The cDNA or gDNA used as material had been derived from T cells, B-cell-depleted T cells, or PBMCs.

Per the study methods: Amplification of reference gene primers provided the estimated nucleated cell counts. TCRdb keeps only in-frame clones here, not all; method: immunoSEQ multiplex PCR. The V and J calls and clone size were taken over from that table, and D and trimming were inferred from the DNA. The sample yields about 270,000 clones, around 85% seen once. The CDR3 totals 14 residues. The V gene end was trimmed by 2 bases and the J gene end by 3 bases; junction bases not matched to a gene: 3. In germline, CDR1 is SGHTA, CDR2 FQGTGA. The sequenced material came from peripheral blood. The chain employs TRBV7-3 and TRBJ1-1; 7 bases agree with TRBD1. The source of this sequence is a woman aged 50 to 65 with active or convalescent COVID-19. As DNA, the CDR3 is TGTGCCAGCAGCTTAGAGGGGGCTCACACTGAAGCTTTCTTT. Translation gives CASSLEGAHTEAFF.